The sequence of this T cell receptor beta chain was determined in a study of post-analysis software for immune sequencing data. At the level of the study: The patients showed relapsing-remitting, secondary progressive and progressive-relapsing multiple sclerosis courses.

The trim removed 0 bases at V and 8 bases at J, leaving 5 bases unmatched. This CDR3 has 14 amino acids. Germline loops: CDR1 SGHRS, CDR2 YFSETQ. This clonotype came up a few times. No antigen is known for it. cDNA libraries of TCR beta carried unique molecular identifiers. Input populations of roughly 1 to 11 million T cells gave rise to a few hundred thousand cDNA molecules. TCRdb used MiXCR to reprocess the PCR reads, holding one entry per CDR3 protein. This table has around 200,000 distinct CDR3 sequences, 29% appearing once. The study, taken as a whole, reports: F measure grouped same-batch samples tightly together. The five TRBV segments detected at higher frequency in patients than in controls included TRBV5-6, TRBV5-1 and TRBV20-1.

The chain carries TRBV5-1 and TRBJ2-1, with 7 bases lining up with TRBD2. Sequences were obtained from blood. The TCR was taken from a girl under 18 with multiple sclerosis. CDR3 DNA sequence: TGCGCCAGCAGCTTGGGGACTAGGTGGGATGAGCAGTTCTTC. It specifies CASSLGTRWDEQFF.